The present TCR beta chain was sequenced within a study of blood T cell repertoires in COVID-19. Libraries were prepared by immunoSEQ multiplex PCR; TCRdb keeps only in-frame clonotypes and omits some of them. Of tens of thousands of clones listed, 65% to 90% were seen once; the top ten hold 1.2%. This clone was seen only a few times. The CDR3 has 12 residues. CDR1 and CDR2 from the germline V gene are SGHNT and YENEEA. The trim removed 5 bases at V and 8 bases at J, leaving 4 bases unmatched. The sequence derives from a man aged 40-49 years with acute or convalescent COVID-19. V is TRBV11-3 and J is TRBJ2-3; 7 nucleotides align to TRBD1. Sequencing input: peripheral blood. The CDR3, as DNA: TGTGCCAGCAGCCCGCCAGGGGGTACGCAGTATTTT. Its translation is CASSPPGGTQYF.